The following is a T cell receptor beta chain sequence with its context. Its antigen remains unidentified. The data were taken from a study of OX40 agonist ivuxolimab in advanced cancers. About the research overall: Enrollees could have had prior anti-PD-1, anti-PD-L1 or anti-CTLA-4 therapy, which about 40% had received. Three patients responded partially, comprising one with hepatocellular carcinoma and two with cutaneous melanoma.

Germline V gene data show CDR1 as SGHAT and CDR2 as FQNNGV. The CDR3 runs to 14 residues. The ends were cut back, 1 base at V and 7 bases at J, with 13 bases in the middle. The protocol was immunoSEQ multiplex PCR, while the TCRdb copy is restricted to in-frame clones and leaves out a portion. This table holds about 26,000 clones, 76% found once. Whole-study results and caveats: More expanded clones were found, on average, in CD8+ than in CD4+ T cells.

Sequenced here: CD4+ or CD8+ T cells sorted from blood, sampled in a trial of the OX40 agonist ivuxolimab. The gene calls are TRBV11-2 and TRBJ2-5, with D tentatively TRBD1 (5 bases). The clonotype was recovered from an adult with an advanced solid tumor such as melanoma, head and neck, liver or kidney cancer. As DNA, the CDR3 is TGTGCCAGCAGCTTAGCAGGGCTGTGGGGGACCCAGTACTTC. It translates to CASSLAGLWGTQYF.